These T cell receptor beta chains were read from a single sample in a study of blood T cell repertoires in COVID-19. Libraries were prepared by immunoSEQ multiplex PCR; TCRdb keeps only in-frame clonotypes and omits some of them. The data hold about 230,000 clones, with 81% observed a single time. What was sequenced was peripheral blood. The receptors originated from a woman aged 80 or older with acute or convalescent COVID-19. CDR3s leave out the opening cysteine and the closing phenylalanine or tryptophan.

>13|TRBJ2-7|TRBV11-3
ASSLGAGRTYEQY
>11|TRBJ1-2|TRBV6-6
ASSTVLFHGYT
>13|TRBJ2-2|TRBV6-5
AGLAGGPSTGELF
>16|TRBJ2-1|TRBV18
ASPPFRRSGGPGDEQF
>11|TRBJ1-1|TRBV6-5
ASKSRGDTEAF
>13|TRBJ2-1|TRBV3-1/TRBV3-2
ASSRPGLTNNEQF
>12|TRBJ2-4|TRBV3-1/TRBV3-2
ASSPKDGGNIQY
>9|TRBJ1-4|TRBV20-1
SGRVGEKLF
>11|TRBJ2-7|TRBV10-2
ASRETGSYEQY
>13|TRBJ2-7|TRBV5-1
ASSLESVGLSEQY
>13|TRBJ1-5|TRBV2
ASSDKGRGNQPQH
>12|TRBJ2-3|TRBV3-1/TRBV3-2
ATEGGGAPDTQY
>12|TRBJ2-7|TRBV20-1
SASRESLRGEQY
>14|TRBJ2-2|TRBV19
ATRTGRRSNTGELF
>11|TRBJ2-2|TRBV7-7
ASSSGHTGELF
>14|TRBJ2-2|TRBV6-5
ASSSAGTSGPGELF
>11|TRBJ2-5|TRBV19
ASSWTAKETQY
>12|TRBJ1-2|TRBV5-1
ASSLGQGYGEYA
>13|TRBJ2-1|TRBV19
ASSSEGPIYNEQF
>10|TRBJ2-7|TRBV2
ASSLQGYEQY
>14|TRBJ1-3|TRBV7-9
ASSLPSGSSGNTIY
>14|TRBJ1-1|TRBV6-6
ASSPPGRQVNTEAF
>13|TRBJ1-1|TRBV18
ASSPRAGLNTEAF
>11|TRBJ2-5|TRBV19
ASSMGVQETQY
>13|TRBJ2-6|TRBV7-7
ASSSGSSGANVLT
>13|TRBJ2-7|TRBV6-1
ASSEMGATFDEQY
>16|TRBJ2-7|TRBV29-1
SVQGLVTSGSLAYEQY
>12|TRBJ2-1|TRBV2
ATLQGFNYNEQF
>11|TRBJ2-1|TRBV28
ASSLKGHNEQF
>13|TRBJ2-5|TRBV9
ASSVVGQGRETQY